These 29 T cell receptor beta chains were all obtained from the same sample, sequenced in a study of cytomegalovirus exposure and HLA in healthy donors. Primers: 60 Vbeta forward and 13 Jbeta reverse. The repertoire was sequenced with immunoSEQ multiplex PCR; TCRdb's copy has only in-frame clones and lacks some. The repertoire holds around 170,000 clones, with 82% as singletons. The sample was PBMCs. The receptors were gathered from a man aged 35-49 years in good health and CMV-seronegative.

V and J are TRBV6-1 and TRBJ2-5, with TRBD2 identical over 11 bases. Trimming cost V 10 bases and J 7 bases; bases outside gene matches: 11. This CDR3 is built from 14 residues. The germline gives CDR1 MNHNS, CDR2 SASEGT. The CDR3 is CATGLAGLVGTQYF. The DNA for the CDR3 is TGTGCCACCGGACTAGCGGGCCTGGTGGGGACCCAGTACTTC.

This chain connects TRBV4-3 to TRBJ2-7, with TRBD2 matching 9 bases. Per the germline V gene, CDR1 is LGHNA and CDR2 is YSLEER. The V gene end was trimmed by 1 base and the J gene end by 6 bases; junction bases not matched to a gene: 7. The CDR3 runs to 15 residues. The CDR3 is CASSQVSSGTGEQYF. The CDR3 DNA reads TGCGCCAGCAGCCAAGTCTCTAGCGGGACGGGCGAGCAGTACTTC.

The table lists this clone with a count of one. The chain employs TRBV19 and TRBJ2-7; D might be TRBD1 (6 bases). With 4 bases removed from V and 12 bases from J, the gap between germline ends came to 16 bases. Germline V gene data show CDR1 as LNHDA and CDR2 as SQIVND (reference sequence). This CDR3 region has 12 residues. The CDR3, as DNA: TGTGCCAGTAGTAAACAGGGTCTGTCCCTGTACTTC. Its protein product is CASSKQGLSLYF.

The rearrangement joins TRBV7-9 to TRBJ1-2; 8 nucleotides match TRBD1. The CDR3 runs to 17 residues. The germline V gene has CDR1 SEHNR and CDR2 FQNEAQ (reference sequence). V dropped 1 base and J dropped 3; count of bases not matched to a gene: 10. This chain's CDR3 is CASSLGIGRGRDYGYTF. The CDR3 nucleotides read TGTGCCAGCAGCTTAGGCATTGGCAGGGGGCGCGACTATGGCTACACCTTC.

The V gene is TRBV18, the J gene TRBJ2-4; D unresolved. The V gene lost 5 bases and the J gene lost 9 bases, with 11 bases spanning the gap. Germline CDR1 and CDR2: KGHSH and LQKENI. CDR3 length: 12 amino acids. CDR3 residues: CASSSLESIQYF. The CDR3 DNA reads as TGTGCCAGCTCATCTCTTGAGAGCATTCAGTACTTC. The full variable domain, its missing parts supplied by reference TRBV18 and TRBJ2-4, is NAGVMQNPRHLVRRRGQEARLRCSPMKGHSHVYWYRQLPEEGLKFMVYLQKENIIDESGMPKERFSAEFPKEGPSILRIQQVVRGDSAAYFCASSSLESIQYFGAGTRLSVL.

J is TRBJ1-2 and V is TRBV6-5; 9 bases agree with TRBD1. From germline, CDR1 is MNHEY and CDR2 SVGAGI. There are 13 residues in the CDR3. V trimming: 8 bases; J trimming: 10 bases; junction bases outside the gene matches: 11. For the CDR3, the DNA is TGTGCCAGCGGACGCCGGGACAGGGTGTCCTACACCTTC. This translates into CASGRRDRVSYTF.

The chain is built from TRBV4-3 and TRBJ2-3, with unresolved D. This CDR3 region has 16 residues. Trimming cost V 1 base and J 0 bases, with 11 bases left between them. Per the germline V gene, CDR1 is LGHNA and CDR2 is YSLEER. DNA for the CDR3: TGCGCCAGCAGCCAAGTATTAGCCCGGAGCACAGATACGCAGTATTTT. It translates to CASSQVLARSTDTQYF.

This chain uses TRBV11-3 with TRBJ1-2; D ambiguous. V lost 5 bases, J lost 7 bases, and 14 bases lay in between. In germline, CDR1 is SGHNT, CDR2 YENEEA. This CDR3 has 13 residues. The DNA for the CDR3 is TGTGCCAGCAGCCCCGCCCGACAATCTGGCTACACCTTC. Protein sequence: CASSPARQSGYTF.

This sequence joins TRBV5-6 and TRBJ2-6; D ambiguous. V dropped 7 bases and J dropped 1 base, with 6 bases sitting between them. This CDR3 spans 13 amino acids. The V gene's germline CDR1 is SGHDT and CDR2 YYEEEE. As DNA, the CDR3 is TGTGCCAGCCTCAGATCTGGGGCCAACGTCCTGACTTTC. Its translation: CASLRSGANVLTF.

With regard to this clone: The junction differs from germline at one of its ends, possibly a read error. This chain connects TRBV2 to TRBJ1-2; 9 bases map to TRBD1. Germline CDR1 reads SNHLY; CDR2 reads FYNNEI. There are 16 residues in the CDR3. The CDR3 nucleotides are TGTACCAGCATCCCGGGACAGGGAAGATGGCCCTATGGCTACACCTTC. Protein sequence: CTSIPGQGRWPYGYTF.

This clone was detected once. The CDR3 is CASSQGTGNLNYGYTF. CDR3 nucleotide sequence: TGTGCCAGCAGCCAAGGGACAGGGAACCTTAACTATGGCTACACCTTC. The chain has TRBV7-3 and TRBJ1-2; 9 bases are shared with TRBD1. The CDR3 consists of 16 residues. The V gene end was trimmed by 5 bases and the J gene end by 1 base; junction bases not matched to a gene: 8. Germline lookup yields CDR1 SGHTA and CDR2 FQGTGA.

The J gene is TRBJ2-7, the V gene TRBV5-4; TRBD1 matches at 10 bases. Germline values: CDR1 SGHNT, CDR2 YYREEE (reference sequence). J lost 4 bases, V lost 4 bases, and 8 bases had no gene match. The CDR3 is 15 amino acids. DNA of the CDR3: TGTGCCAGCAGCCCGTCGACAGGGGGCTCGTACGAGCAGTACTTC. It is translated as CASSPSTGGSYEQYF.

This clone has a handful of counts. The chain combines TRBV11-1 with TRBJ2-7, with D possibly matching TRBD2 (5 bases). Trimming removed 3 bases from V and 7 bases from J, with 13 bases in between. CDR3 length: 13 amino acids. Germline CDR1 is SGHAT and CDR2 is FQDESV (reference sequence). The CDR3 loop is CASSFVPGWEQYF. The DNA for the CDR3 is TGTGCCAGCAGCTTCGTACCGGGGTGGGAGCAGTACTTC.

This clone was counted a single time. The chain employs TRBV18 and TRBJ2-3; D is perhaps TRBD2 (6 bases). The germline V and J ends were trimmed by 3 bases and 4 bases, with 14 bases remaining between them. The germline gives CDR1 KGHSH, CDR2 LQKENI. CDR3 length: 15 residues. The CDR3 loop reads CASSPGTPQSDTQYF. The CDR3 DNA follows: TGTGCCAGCTCACCGGGGACTCCCCAATCAGATACGCAGTATTTT.

V and J are TRBV5-4 and TRBJ2-2, with 7 nucleotides matching TRBD1. Germline CDR1 is SGHNT and CDR2 is YYREEE (reference sequence). The V gene end was trimmed by 4 bases and the J gene end by 0 bases; junction bases not matched to a gene: 6. The CDR3 loop spans 16 amino acids. CDR3 sequence (DNA): TGTGCCAGCAGCCGACGGGACAGTTCGAACACCGGGGAGCTGTTTTTT. It codes for CASSRRDSSNTGELFF.

This sequence joins TRBV18 and TRBJ1-3; D ambiguous. V lost 1 base, J lost 0 bases, and 7 bases lay in between. This CDR3 has 15 amino acids. Germline values: CDR1 KGHSH, CDR2 LQKENI. The CDR3 here is CASSPLGVSGNTIYF. The CDR3 nucleotides read TGTGCCAGCTCACCACTAGGAGTCTCTGGAAACACCATATATTTT.

This rearrangement joins TRBV6-6 to TRBJ1-2, with TRBD1 identical over 10 bases. The CDR3 length is 14 residues. The V segment lost 6 bases and the J segment 5 bases; nucleotides outside the gene matches: 6. CDR1 is MNHNY, CDR2 SVGAGI, per germline (reference sequence). CDR3 loop: CASSRGQGVYGYTF. CDR3 in DNA: TGTGCCAGCAGCCGTGGACAGGGGGTTTATGGCTACACCTTC.

The J gene is TRBJ2-7, the V gene TRBV30; TRBD2 matches at 7 bases. CDR3 length equals 13 residues. Unmatched junction bases numbered 4, after V lost 5 bases and J lost 0 bases. Germline lookup yields CDR1 GTSNPN and CDR2 SVGIG (reference sequence). This CDR3 reads CAWGAGSSYEQYF. In DNA, the CDR3 is TGTGCCTGGGGAGCGGGAAGCTCCTACGAGCAGTACTTC. Filled out from reference TRBV30 and TRBJ2-7, the complete variable domain reads SQTIHQWPATLVQPVGSPLSLECTVEGTSNPNLYWYRQAAGRGLQLLFYSVGIGQISSEVPQNLSASRPQDRQFILSSKKLLLSDSGFYLCAWGAGSSYEQYFGPGTRLTVT.

The V and J genes are TRBV11-3 and TRBJ1-1; D call uncertain. Trimming left V 4 bases short and J 13 bases short, with 13 bases between. CDR1 and CDR2 from the germline V gene are SGHNT and YENEEA. The CDR3 extends over 11 amino acids. CDR3 loop: CASSSRLEGFF. The DNA for the CDR3 is TGTGCCAGCAGCTCGAGGCTCGAGGGTTTCTTT.

The J gene is TRBJ1-5, the V gene TRBV19; D gene uncertain. The germline V and J ends were trimmed by 7 bases and 1 base, with 11 bases remaining between them. The CDR3 has 14 residues. The germline V gene has CDR1 LNHDA and CDR2 SQIVND (reference sequence). As DNA, the CDR3 is TGTGCCAGTACTCCGCCGGGAAGCAATCAGCCCCAGCATTTT. Residues: CASTPPGSNQPQHF.

The J gene is TRBJ2-1, the V gene TRBV10-3; TRBD2 might be the D (5 bases). Germline V gene lookup returns CDR1 ENHRY and CDR2 SYGVKD. V gave up 5 bases and J gave up 8 bases, with 19 bases separating them. The CDR3 covers 15 residues. CDR3 bases: TGTGCCATCAGTTCTGGGGTTGAGGGCCGCCATGAGCAGTTCTTC. Protein sequence: CAISSGVEGRHEQFF.

This chain joins TRBV7-3 and TRBJ2-2; TRBD2 agrees at 11 bases. V shed 4 bases, J shed 5 bases, and the junction held 3 bases outside the gene matches. The CDR3 spans 15 residues. Germline CDR1 is SGHTA and CDR2 is FQGTGA. The CDR3 nucleotides read TGTGCCAGCAGCTCGGGACTAGCGGTAACCGGGGAGCTGTTTTTT. Protein product: CASSSGLAVTGELFF.

The chain links TRBV10-3 to TRBJ1-2, with D possibly TRBD1 on 6 matching bases. Germline CDR1 ENHRY, CDR2 SYGVKD. The V end lost 2 bases, the J end lost 4 bases, and 8 bases lay between the germline ends. There are 13 residues in the CDR3. CDR3 sequence: CAISERGGYGYTF. The CDR3 DNA is TGTGCCATCAGTGAGAGAGGGGGCTATGGCTACACCTTC.

This clone was seen once. J is TRBJ1-2 and V is TRBV27; D might be TRBD1 (6 bases). The CDR3 spans 15 residues. Trimming took 1 base from V and 7 from J, leaving 16 bases between them. Germline CDR1 and CDR2: MNHEY and SMNVEV (reference sequence). This CDR3 reads CASSLFPGDQRGYTF. In DNA, the CDR3 is TGTGCCAGCAGTTTATTTCCAGGGGATCAACGTGGCTACACCTTC.

This chain joins TRBV29-1 and TRBJ2-4; D is uncertain. Trimming pared 6 bases from V and 3 bases from J, leaving 15 bases between. CDR1 is SQVTM, CDR2 ANQGSEA, per germline. The CDR3 is 14 residues long. The DNA for the CDR3 is TGCAGCGTCGCAATGCCTACCGGCAAAAACATTCAGTACTTC. It codes for CSVAMPTGKNIQYF. The whole variable domain, filled in from reference TRBV29-1 and TRBJ2-4, reads SAVISQKPSRDICQRGTSLTIQCQVDSQVTMMFWYRQQPGQSLTLIATANQGSEATYESGFVIDKFPISRPNLTFSTLTVSNMSPEDSSIYLCSVAMPTGKNIQYFGAGTRLSVL.

V and J are TRBV6-4 and TRBJ1-5, with 9 nucleotides matching TRBD1. The CDR3 is made up of 16 amino acids. Germline CDR1 and CDR2: MRHNA and SNTAGT. Trimming cost V 3 bases and J 3 bases; bases outside gene matches: 6. The CDR3 is CASSDLRDRVNQPQHF. The CDR3 nucleotides read TGTGCCAGCAGTGATCTCCGGGACAGGGTCAATCAGCCCCAGCATTTT.

The chain combines TRBV29-1 with TRBJ1-1; no definite D call. Germline values: CDR1 SQVTM, CDR2 ANQGSEA. Trimming took off 6 bases at V and 5 bases at J, with 13 bases between the two ends. There are 12 residues in the CDR3. The CDR3 coding sequence is TGCAGCGTGCCAACGGGAGGAACTGAAGCTTTCTTT. Its protein product is CSVPTGGTEAFF.

This clone was seen more than once but under ten times. This chain links TRBV19 with TRBJ2-1; 7 nucleotides match TRBD1. The junction had 10 bases not matched to a gene; V was cut back by 9 bases and J by 2 bases. This CDR3 is 15 amino acids long. The germline CDR1 and CDR2 sequences are LNHDA and SQIVND (reference sequence). The CDR3 region has the DNA TGTGCCAGCAAAAGACCAGGGGGAACCTACAATGAGCAGTTCTTC. The encoded protein is CASKRPGGTYNEQFF.

This sequence joins TRBV27 and TRBJ2-5, with 7 bases matching TRBD1. Unmatched junction bases numbered 7, after V lost 6 bases and J lost 3 bases. CDR1 is MNHEY, CDR2 SMNVEV, per germline (reference sequence). This CDR3 has 14 amino acids. The CDR3 DNA is TGTGCCAGCAGCCACAATACAGGGGAAGAGACCCAGTACTTC. Translated: CASSHNTGEETQYF.